Listed here is a single T cell receptor beta chain. This clone has just one count. This receptor's antigen is unknown. No much larger clonotype is one base removed from it; base qualities were not supplied. A distance of 14 bases separates the germline ends of V and J, which lose 4 bases and 5 bases respectively. The germline V gene supplies CDR1 SGHVS and CDR2 FQNEAQ. There are 14 amino acids in the CDR3, from cysteine to phenylalanine inclusive. Only CDR3 DNA is held: 42 bases, read in frame from base 1. The CDR3 regions of human TCRbeta chains were analyzed by immunosequencing. Per the original workflow: Repertoire TCRs were checked for matches against a reference library of SARS-CoV-2-specific TCRs that had been generated using the MIRA antigen-specificity platform. Breadth meant the fraction of unique TCRs that were SARS-CoV-2-associated, whereas depth meant the fraction of total T cells that were SARS-CoV-2-associated. Using the MIRA data, each spike-specific TCR was assigned both to the spike region to which the TCR was reactive and to a CD4 or CD8 class. Log10-transformed breadth and depth values were compared by one-way ANOVA with Sidak's multiple comparisons tests. TCRdb carries this immuneACCESS record with in-frame sequences only. Its versions omit some clonotypes, under half of them owing to an unresolved V gene in the studies checked, with the rest unexplained. D and trimming were read from the DNA, whereas the V and J calls and clone size are those reported in that table. This sample is represented by some 50,000 clones; over 85% of them were singletons. The ten most abundant clones make up approximately 1.2% of the sample.

This sample stems from a study of T cell responses to AZD1222 COVID-19 vaccine (dated by TCRdb to the early 2020s). Broadly, across the study: A total of about 230 trial participants underwent TCR sequencing, of whom some 210 received two doses of AZD1222 and some 25 received two doses of the MenACWY control vaccine. Trial participants were enrolled into age subgroups of 18-55, 56-69 and 70-plus years, which contained around 140, 26 and 57 TCR-sequenced participants, respectively.

Sample time point, as interpreted from the label and publication: about 28 days (+/-7) after the second vaccine dose. AZD1222 recipients given second doses at about 4 weeks or at about 12 weeks were pooled, since spike-specific TCR depth and breadth were not found to differ between the two schedules. Vaccinee samples were obtained from the UK trials COV001 and COV002, which included a single-blind randomized controlled phase 2/3 trial of AZD1222 (ChAdOx1 nCoV-19) in healthy adults. For TCRbeta chain sequencing, PBMC samples from trial participants were taken at day 0 and at day 28 after the second dose. Results and caveats for the whole study, not just this receptor: Epitopes outside the regions mutated in the B.1.351 and B.1.1.7 variants were reportedly recognized by nearly half of the unique spike-specific TCRs. In the small 56-69-year group, the increase in depth fell short of significance, most likely because of low power. No day 14 peak-response samples were available, so repertoires were characterized only after the peak T cell response. Conclusions about previously exposed vaccinees are limited because only five to seven AZD1222 recipients were SARS-CoV-2 seropositive at baseline. Participants were mostly white British and included more females than males, and it was suggested by the authors that clonal diversity may have been underestimated. CD4 TCRs associated with the vaccine covered the entire spike protein, and the dominant responses were in regions 160-218 and 743-854. After two AZD1222 doses, both the breadth and the depth of spike-specific TCRs were significantly higher than at day 0 and than in MenACWY recipients.

The V and J genes are TRBV7-8 and TRBJ2-5, with the D gene not clear enough to name. The TCR comes from an adult who received the AZD1222 COVID-19 vaccine. Sequencing was performed on peripheral blood, taken 28 days after the second AZD1222 dose. The nucleotide sequence reads as follows: TGTGCCAGCAGCTCACAGCCGGTGGTGGAGACCCAGTACTTC. Its translation is CASSSQPVVETQYF. Reference TRBV7-8 and TRBJ2-5 proteins supply the regions before and after the CDR3; the full variable domain is: GAGVSQSPRYKVAKRGQDVALRCDPISGHVSLFWYQQALGQGPEFLTYFQNEAQLDKSGLPSDRFFAERPEGSVSTLKIQRTQQEDSAVYLCASSSQPVVETQYFGPGTRLLVL.